Sequencing of this TCR beta chain was carried out in a study of blood T cell repertoires in COVID-19. Study-level information: In each case, the material was cDNA or gDNA derived from T cells, B-cell-depleted T cells, or PBMCs.

The length of the CDR3 is 15 residues. The germline CDR1 and CDR2 sequences are SGHKS and YYEKEE (reference sequence). Trimming took 0 bases from V and 2 from J; bases not matched to a gene: 5. Per the study methods: Estimation of nucleated cell counts was performed using reference gene primer amplification. Sequencing used immunoSEQ multiplex PCR; TCRdb keeps in-frame clones, though not all of them. V, J and clone size were drawn from that table, and D and trimming were deduced from the DNA. Among over 400,000 clones listed, 80% to 90% were seen once. The TCR originated in a human donor in a cohort sampled during active COVID-19. V and J are TRBV5-5 and TRBJ2-7; 7 nucleotides align to TRBD1. Sequenced: peripheral blood. The CDR3 here is CASSLDPTGTYEQYF. CDR3 coding DNA: TGTGCCAGCAGCTTGGACCCGACAGGGACCTACGAGCAGTACTTC.